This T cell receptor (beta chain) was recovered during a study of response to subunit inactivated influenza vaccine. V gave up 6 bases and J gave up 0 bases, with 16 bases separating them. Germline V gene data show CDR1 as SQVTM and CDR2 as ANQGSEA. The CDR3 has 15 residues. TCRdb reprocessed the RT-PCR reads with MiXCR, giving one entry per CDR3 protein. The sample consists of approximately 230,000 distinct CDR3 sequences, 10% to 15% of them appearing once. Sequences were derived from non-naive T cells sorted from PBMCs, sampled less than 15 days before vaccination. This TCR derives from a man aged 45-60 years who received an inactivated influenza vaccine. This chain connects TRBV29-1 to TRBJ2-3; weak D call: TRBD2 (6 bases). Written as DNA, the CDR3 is TGCAGCGTCTCTGGACTACCTACTAGCACAGATACGCAGTATTTT. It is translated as CSVSGLPTSTDTQYF.